One and the same sample provided the 17 T cell receptor beta chains below, sequenced in a study of OX40 agonist ivuxolimab in advanced cancers. Clones were read by immunoSEQ multiplex PCR, and TCRdb kept only the in-frame ones, dropping some. The sample yields 55,000 to 65,000 clones, 77% seen once. The sample in question was CD4+ or CD8+ T cells sorted from blood, obtained in a trial of the OX40 agonist ivuxolimab. The receptors come from an adult with an advanced solid tumor such as melanoma, head and neck, liver or kidney cancer.

The genes are TRBV19 and TRBJ2-1; D possibly corresponds to TRBD1 (5 bases). There are 15 residues in the CDR3. V was cut by 0 bases and J by 7 bases, with 13 bases left in between. Germline V gives CDR1 LNHDA, CDR2 SQIVND (reference sequence). The CDR3 spells CASSIDLLRQNEQFF. The CDR3 DNA follows: TGTGCCAGTAGTATAGATCTATTAAGACAGAATGAGCAGTTCTTC.

V usage is TRBV2 and J usage is TRBJ2-7; 8 nucleotides agree with TRBD1. V gave up 7 bases and J gave up 2 bases; unmatched junction bases: 4. The germline V gene encodes CDR1 SNHLY and CDR2 FYNNEI. CDR3 length: 13 residues. CDR3 in DNA: TGTGCCAGCACAGGGGGCCTAACCTACGAGCAGTACTTC. Amino acids: CASTGGLTYEQYF.

The CDR3 sequence: CASSLAWTLMNTEAFF. The CDR3 DNA is TGTGCCAGCAGCTTAGCCTGGACACTTATGAACACTGAAGCTTTCTTT. The rearrangement links TRBV7-2 to TRBJ1-1; weak D call: TRBD1 (5 bases). Trimming cost V 0 bases and J 0 bases, with 11 bases left between them. Germline values: CDR1 SGHTA, CDR2 FQGNSA. CDR3 size: 16 residues.

The V gene is TRBV11-3, the J gene TRBJ2-1, with D perhaps given as TRBD1 or TRBD2 (5 bases each). This CDR3 spans 16 amino acids. CDR1 is SGHNT, CDR2 YENEEA, per germline. V was trimmed by 3 bases and J by 8 bases, leaving 20 bases between them. The CDR3: CASSFGGPSGDDEQFF. Here the CDR3 DNA reads TGTGCCAGCAGCTTCGGCGGTCCATCCGGGGACGATGAGCAGTTCTTC.

The chain has TRBV6-4 and TRBJ1-5, with TRBD1 identical over 7 bases. This CDR3 is built from 14 residues. The V gene end was trimmed by 5 bases and the J gene end by 3 bases; junction bases not matched to a gene: 4. Germline CDR1 and CDR2: MRHNA and SNTAGT. The CDR3 is CASSYGTVNQPQHF. CDR3 DNA: TGTGCCAGCAGTTACGGGACAGTCAATCAGCCCCAGCATTTT.

The genes are TRBV4-1 and TRBJ2-3, with TRBD2 matching 11 bases. The germline V gene has CDR1 MGHRA and CDR2 YSYEKL. V gave up 4 bases and J gave up 2 bases; unmatched junction bases: 5. The CDR3 runs to 16 residues. CDR3 DNA sequence: TGCGCCAGCAGCCCGGGACTAGCGGAGATCACAGATACGCAGTATTTT. Its protein product is CASSPGLAEITDTQYF.

This clone was detected only once. The J gene is TRBJ2-2, the V gene TRBV29-1; 9 bases are a match to TRBD1. The CDR3 runs 13 residues. Germline CDR1 is SQVTM and CDR2 is ANQGSEA. The CDR3 loop is CRADRGDTGELFF. In nucleotides, the CDR3 is TGCAGGGCGGACAGGGGAGACACCGGGGAGCTGTTTTTT.

This clone has just one count. The chain carries TRBV9 and TRBJ2-5; the D is unclear. The CDR3 totals 15 residues. CDR1 and CDR2 from the germline V gene are SGDLS and YYNGEE. V lost 4 bases and J lost 2, with 15 bases in between. The CDR3 spells CASSPHGWDQETQYF. For the CDR3, the DNA is TGTGCCAGCAGCCCCCATGGGTGGGATCAAGAGACCCAGTACTTC.

The J gene is TRBJ1-4, the V gene TRBV2; no clear D gene. V was pared by 3 bases and J by 10 bases, with 12 bases between. Germline-derived CDR1 and CDR2 are SNHLY and FYNNEI. The CDR3 is made up of 13 amino acids. The CDR3 loop reads CASSEAPKIKLFF. The CDR3 DNA reads TGTGCCAGCAGTGAGGCCCCAAAGATAAAACTGTTTTTT.

The gene calls are TRBV7-6 and TRBJ1-1, with 9 bases matching TRBD1. This CDR3 has 16 residues. V shed 5 bases, J shed 4 bases, and the junction held 11 bases outside the gene matches. Germline CDR1 reads SGHVS; CDR2 reads FNYEAQ. The CDR3 DNA sequence: TGTGCCAGCAGCCCCGGGACAGGGATTGGAGTCACTGAAGCTTTCTTT. Protein sequence: CASSPGTGIGVTEAFF.

This chain links TRBV30 with TRBJ1-1; D not resolved. This CDR3 is 15 amino acids long. Trimming took off 0 bases at V and 1 base at J, with 12 bases between the two ends. Germline assignment: CDR1 GTSNPN and CDR2 SVGIG (reference sequence). This chain's CDR3 is CAWSVRGSPNTEAFF. CDR3 in DNA: TGTGCCTGGAGTGTACGTGGCAGCCCGAACACTGAAGCTTTCTTT.

This clone was seen repeatedly, ten times or more. The rearrangement uses TRBV7-2 and TRBJ1-1; D possibly corresponds to TRBD1 (6 bases). The CDR3 sequence is 13 residues long. Between the trimmed V and J ends, which lost 2 bases and 7 bases, there was a span of 11 bases. Germline values: CDR1 SGHTA, CDR2 FQGNSA. The CDR3 loop is CASSLRGAYEAFF. The DNA of the CDR3 is TGTGCCAGCAGCTTAAGGGGGGCGTATGAAGCTTTCTTT.

This chain uses TRBV7-2 with TRBJ2-5, with TRBD1 matching 11 bases. The CDR3 length is 15 residues. CDR1 and CDR2 from the germline V gene are SGHTA and FQGNSA. V was clipped by 5 bases and J by 5 bases; unmatched bases: 7. The CDR3 here is CASSPGTGGYETQYF. CDR3 sequence (DNA): TGTGCCAGCAGCCCCGGGACAGGGGGTTACGAGACCCAGTACTTC.

The V call is TRBV29-1, the J call TRBJ2-3; unclear D gene. Germline V gene data show CDR1 as SQVTM and CDR2 as ANQGSEA. This CDR3 is 14 amino acids long. V was trimmed by 1 base and J by 6 bases, leaving 14 bases between them. For the CDR3, the DNA is TGCAGCGTTGAAGTAGGCGGATCTTGGGATACGCAGTATTTT. Translating it yields CSVEVGGSWDTQYF.

V usage is TRBV25-1 and J usage is TRBJ2-1; no definite D call. Trimming pared 4 bases from V and 3 bases from J, leaving 7 bases between. This CDR3 is 13 amino acids long. Germline V gives CDR1 MGHDK, CDR2 SYGVNS. The CDR3 loop reads CASSAVGYNEQFF. The CDR3 region has the DNA TGTGCCAGCAGTGCCGTGGGCTACAATGAGCAGTTCTTC.

The rearrangement uses TRBV7-9 and TRBJ2-2, with 13 bases matching TRBD2. The CDR3 runs 16 residues. V lost 3 bases to trimming and J lost 4 bases; unmatched junction nucleotides: 2. CDR1 and CDR2 (germline): SEHNR, FQNEAQ (reference sequence). The CDR3 here is CASSLGLAGTTGELFF. The CDR3 nucleotides read TGTGCCAGCAGCTTGGGACTAGCGGGAACCACCGGGGAGCTGTTTTTT.

This clone was recorded a few times. The chain carries TRBV10-3 and TRBJ2-2; TRBD1 agrees at 7 bases. In germline, CDR1 is ENHRY, CDR2 SYGVKD. This CDR3 is built from 16 residues. V trimming: 3 bases; J trimming: 1 base; junction bases outside the gene matches: 5. The CDR3 protein is CAISDRQGRNTGELFF. CDR3 bases: TGTGCCATCAGTGATAGACAGGGTAGGAACACCGGGGAGCTGTTTTTT.